This TCR beta chain came from a study of T cell responses to AZD1222 COVID-19 vaccine. Study outcomes and limitations: White British donors predominated, females outnumbered males, and clonal diversity was possibly underestimated.

Profiling relied on immunoSEQ multiplex PCR, and the TCRdb table lists in-frame clones only, not all of them. The sample has tens of thousands of clones, about 78% seen once. As regards this clone: Its antigen is as yet unknown.

The V gene's germline CDR1 is MNHEY and CDR2 SVGEGT. CDR3 length: 16 amino acids. The V and J ends lost 5 bases and 4 bases, in that order; junction bases with no gene match: 10. The receptor was isolated from an adult who received the AZD1222 COVID-19 vaccine. Specimen: peripheral blood, collected 28 days after the second AZD1222 dose. The chain employs TRBV6-2 or TRBV6-3 and TRBJ2-1; 8 bases match TRBD2. CDR3 coding DNA: TGTGCCAGCAGTCTTAGCGGGAACCCTTCTTACAATGAGCAGTTCTTC. The encoded protein is CASSLSGNPSYNEQFF.